This entry features one TCR beta chain sequence. The CDR3 extends over 12 amino acids. Trimming took off 6 bases at V and 9 bases at J, with 15 bases between the two ends. Germline values: CDR1 SQVTM, CDR2 ANQGSEA. The data stem from a study of blood T cell repertoires in COVID-19. Looking at the study overall: Samples of COVID-19 (acute and convalescent) were obtained from the United States, Italy and Spain.

The protocol was immunoSEQ multiplex PCR, while the TCRdb copy is restricted to in-frame clones and leaves out a portion. The data hold tens of thousands of clones, with 80% to 90% observed a single time. The sample was peripheral blood. This sequence was found in a man between 35 and 55 years old with acute or convalescent COVID-19. The chain couples TRBV29-1 to TRBJ1-5, with TRBD1 as a possible D gene (6 bases). CDR3: CSVGAGTGPQHF. The CDR3 DNA reads TGCAGCGTGGGGGCAGGGACGGGGCCCCAGCATTTT.